One T cell receptor beta chain is described in this entry. Its antigen is undetermined. Terminally differentiated effector memory CD45RA+ cells were left out of the naive CD8 fraction, which was CD45RO-negative and positively selected for CCR7. Looked up from germline, CDR1 is SGHRS and CDR2 is YFSETQ. The CDR3 has 13 residues. V was pared by 4 bases and J by 4 bases, with 9 bases between. These data originate in a study of shared clonotypes between healthy human individuals. Clones were sequenced by immunoSEQ multiplex PCR, and TCRdb holds only the in-frame ones, with some missing. The sample shows roughly 2.1 million clones, just over 90% of them seen only once. Study-level results: Read depth was anticipated to influence clonotype sharing among donors.

The TCR originated in a man aged 18 to 35 in good health. Some clones in this sample may be carry-over from other donors' samples. The rearrangement uses TRBV5-1 and TRBJ1-5; possibly TRBD1 for D (6 bases). The sequenced sample consisted of naive CD8+ T cells from PBMCs. CDR3 DNA sequence: TGCGCCAGCAGCACTACAGGGAATCAGCCCCAGCATTTT. Translating gives CASSTTGNQPQHF. The variable domain in full, with the rest retrieved from reference TRBV5-1 and TRBJ1-5, is KAGVTQTPRYLIKTRGQQVTLSCSPISGHRSVSWYQQTPGQGLQFLFEYFSETQRNKGNFPGRFSGRQFSNSRSEMNVSTLELGDSALYLCASSTTGNQPQHFGDGTRLSIL.